These 11 T cell receptor beta chains originate from one sample sequenced in a study of T cells in tumors and immune-related adverse events (dated by TCRdb to the early 2020s). The library was produced with the immunoSEQ multiplex PCR assay. This immuneACCESS table, as held by TCRdb, lists in-frame sequences with V and J called but not all clones. Of the missing ones, under half trace to an unresolved V gene in checked studies; the others have no known cause. Present in this sample are 9,900 or so clones, less than 95% of which were seen just once. The ten largest make up 1.5% of the sample. The treatment or condition label here, explained by the study, means: nivolumab (PD-1 blockade) given before sampling. The sample in question was lymph node tissue, obtained from a patient treated with anti-PD-1 therapy. The receptor set was obtained from a female donor with metastatic renal cell carcinoma.

This clone was seen a handful of times. The chain uses TRBV18 and TRBJ1-5; 9 bases match TRBD1. V lost 5 bases and J lost 2; bases outside the gene matches: 4. The germline V gene has CDR1 KGHSH and CDR2 LQKENI. The length of the CDR3 is 15 residues. The CDR3 here is CASSLTGGGNQPQHF. The CDR3 nucleotides are TGTGCCAGCTCATTGACAGGGGGGGGCAATCAGCCCCAGCATTTT.

The chain is built from TRBV7-9 and TRBJ2-7, with D possibly being TRBD1 (6 bases). Germline loops: CDR1 SEHNR, CDR2 FQNEAQ (reference sequence). Trimming took off 1 base at V and 5 bases at J, with 18 bases between the two ends. CDR3 length: 16 amino acids. The CDR3 DNA reads TGTGCCAGCAGCTTAGTTGATCCAGGGGTGATGAACGAGCAGTACTTC. It yields the protein CASSLVDPGVMNEQYF.

The chain combines TRBV18 with TRBJ2-6; D unresolved. V lost 4 bases, J lost 1 base, and 17 bases lay in between. The CDR3 loop spans 18 amino acids. CDR1 and CDR2 (germline): KGHSH, LQKENI. The CDR3, as DNA: TGTGCCAGCTCACGAGAAACACCCGGCCAGTCTGGGGCCAACGTCCTGACTTTC. This sequence encodes CASSRETPGQSGANVLTF. The full variable domain, rest sourced from reference TRBV18 and TRBJ2-6, is NAGVMQNPRHLVRRRGQEARLRCSPMKGHSHVYWYRQLPEEGLKFMVYLQKENIIDESGMPKERFSAEFPKEGPSILRIQQVVRGDSAAYFCASSRETPGQSGANVLTFGAGSRLTVL.

In DNA form, the CDR3 reads TGTGCTAGTGGTTTTATCCCGACTAGCGGGGTGTCTTTGGACACCGGGGAGCTGTTTTTT. Its protein product is CASGFIPTSGVSLDTGELFF. This sequence joins TRBV12-5 and TRBJ2-2, with 11 bases lining up with TRBD2. The V segment lost 3 bases and the J segment 3 bases; nucleotides outside the gene matches: 15. The CDR3 is made up of 20 amino acids. In germline, CDR1 is LGHNT, CDR2 FRNRAP.

CDR3: CASSARLANDNEQFF. The CDR3 DNA follows: TGTGCCAGCAGTGCTAGGCTAGCTAATGACAATGAGCAGTTCTTC. This chain links TRBV6-4 with TRBJ2-1, with D maybe TRBD2 (5 bases). Trimming removed 4 bases from V and 5 bases from J, with 15 bases in between. This CDR3 comprises 15 residues. Germline V gene data show CDR1 as MRHNA and CDR2 as SNTAGT.

The gene calls are TRBV19 and TRBJ1-6; D unclear. The CDR3 has 13 amino acids. Germline assignment: CDR1 LNHDA and CDR2 SQIVND (reference sequence). Trimming removed 5 bases at V and 7 bases at J, with 9 bases between. The CDR3 reads CASSERPNSPLHF. In nucleotides, the CDR3 is TGTGCCAGTAGTGAGCGCCCAAATTCACCCCTCCACTTT.

This chain connects TRBV30 to TRBJ1-2; 7 positions agree with TRBD1. CDR1 GTSNPN and CDR2 SVGIG come from the germline V gene (reference sequence). The CDR3 totals 16 residues. J gave up 1 base and V 3 bases, and 11 bases lay outside the gene matches. The CDR3 DNA reads as TGTGCCTGGAGCATTCCCACGGGACAGCTTAACTATGGCTACACCTTC. This codes for CAWSIPTGQLNYGYTF.

This sequence joins TRBV7-9 and TRBJ1-1, with D possibly matching TRBD1 (5 bases). The CDR3 runs 14 residues. CDR1 and CDR2 from the germline V gene are SEHNR and FQNEAQ (reference sequence). V lost 3 bases, J lost 5 bases, and 13 bases lay in between. The CDR3 region has the DNA TGTGCCAGCAGCTTGGGGGGATTGGGTACTGAAGCTTTCTTT. It yields the protein CASSLGGLGTEAFF.

This clone was counted a single time. The gene calls are TRBV7-7 and TRBJ2-2; the D gene is possibly TRBD2 (6 bases). The CDR3 sequence is 13 residues long. The germline CDR1 and CDR2 sequences are SSHAT and FNYEAQ (reference sequence). V was pared by 5 bases and J by 8 bases, with 12 bases between. CDR3 region: CASSLRGKGELFF. As DNA, the CDR3 is TGTGCCAGCAGCCTCCGGGGGAAGGGGGAGCTGTTTTTT.

The chain is built from TRBV2 and TRBJ2-7, with 9 bases lining up with TRBD1. This CDR3 region has 18 residues. V was pared by 4 bases and J by 3 bases, with 16 bases of the junction left unmatched. Per the germline V gene, CDR1 is SNHLY and CDR2 is FYNNEI. CDR3 protein: CASSGQIHPGQGFYEQYF. For the CDR3, the DNA is TGTGCCAGCAGTGGACAAATTCATCCGGGACAGGGCTTCTACGAGCAGTACTTC.

The chain combines TRBV5-1 with TRBJ2-5; D may correspond to TRBD1 or TRBD2 (5 bases each). The CDR3 is 13 residues long. V lost 3 bases and J 1 base, leaving 7 bases between the germline ends. Germline lookup yields CDR1 SGHRS and CDR2 YFSETQ. CDR3 region: CASSWDVQETQYF. CDR3 in DNA: TGCGCCAGCAGCTGGGACGTCCAAGAGACCCAGTACTTC.